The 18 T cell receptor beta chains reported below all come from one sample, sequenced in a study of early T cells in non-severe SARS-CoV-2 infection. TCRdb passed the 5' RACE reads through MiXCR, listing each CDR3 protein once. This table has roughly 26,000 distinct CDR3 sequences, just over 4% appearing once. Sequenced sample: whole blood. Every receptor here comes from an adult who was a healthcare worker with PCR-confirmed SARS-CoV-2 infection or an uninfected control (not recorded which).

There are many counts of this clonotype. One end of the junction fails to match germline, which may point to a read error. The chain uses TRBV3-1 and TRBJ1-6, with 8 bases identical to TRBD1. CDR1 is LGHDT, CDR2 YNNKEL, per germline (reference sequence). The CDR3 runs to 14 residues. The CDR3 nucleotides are TGTGCCAGCACCCAAGGACAGGGAGGCTCACCCCTCCACTTT. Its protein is CASTQGQGGSPLHF.

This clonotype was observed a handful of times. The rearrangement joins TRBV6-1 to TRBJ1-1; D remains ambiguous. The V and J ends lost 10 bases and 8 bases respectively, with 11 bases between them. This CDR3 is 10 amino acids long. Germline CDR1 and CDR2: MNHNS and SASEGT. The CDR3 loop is CATFTSEAFF. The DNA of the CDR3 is TGTGCCACCTTTACTTCGGAAGCTTTCTTT.

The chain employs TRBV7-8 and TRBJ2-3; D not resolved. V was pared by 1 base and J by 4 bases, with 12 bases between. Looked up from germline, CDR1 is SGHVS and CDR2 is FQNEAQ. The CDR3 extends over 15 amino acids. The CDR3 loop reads CASSLGRLRADTQYF. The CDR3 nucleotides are TGTGCCAGCAGCTTAGGGAGATTAAGGGCAGATACGCAGTATTTT. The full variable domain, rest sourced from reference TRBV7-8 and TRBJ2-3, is GAGVSQSPRYKVAKRGQDVALRCDPISGHVSLFWYQQALGQGPEFLTYFQNEAQLDKSGLPSDRFFAERPEGSVSTLKIQRTQQEDSAVYLCASSLGRLRADTQYFGPGTRLTVL.

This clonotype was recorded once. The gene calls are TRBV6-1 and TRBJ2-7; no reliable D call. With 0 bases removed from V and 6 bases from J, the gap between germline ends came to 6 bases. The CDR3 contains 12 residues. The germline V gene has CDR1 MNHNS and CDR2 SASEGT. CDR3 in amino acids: CASSEANSEQYF. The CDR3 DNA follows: TGTGCCAGCAGTGAAGCTAATAGCGAGCAGTACTTC.

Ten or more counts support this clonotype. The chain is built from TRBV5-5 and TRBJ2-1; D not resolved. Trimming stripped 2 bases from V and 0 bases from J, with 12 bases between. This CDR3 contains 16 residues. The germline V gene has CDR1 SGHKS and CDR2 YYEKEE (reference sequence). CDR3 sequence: CASSFRPWSSYNEQFF. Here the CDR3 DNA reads TGTGCCAGCAGCTTCAGACCCTGGAGCTCCTACAATGAGCAGTTCTTC. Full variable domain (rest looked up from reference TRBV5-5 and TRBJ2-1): DAGVTQSPTHLIKTRGQQVTLRCSPISGHKSVSWYQQVLGQGPQFIFQYYEKEERGRGNFPDRFSARQFPNYSSELNVNALLLGDSALYLCASSFRPWSSYNEQFFGPGTRLTVL.

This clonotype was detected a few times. CDR3 loop: CASSLGRNYGYTF. The CDR3 DNA follows: TGTGCCAGCAGCTTAGGACGTAACTATGGCTACACCTTC. The chain uses TRBV7-6 and TRBJ1-2; D not resolved. This CDR3 spans 13 amino acids. V lost 1 base and J lost 1, with 4 bases in between. Germline V gene lookup returns CDR1 SGHVS and CDR2 FNYEAQ.

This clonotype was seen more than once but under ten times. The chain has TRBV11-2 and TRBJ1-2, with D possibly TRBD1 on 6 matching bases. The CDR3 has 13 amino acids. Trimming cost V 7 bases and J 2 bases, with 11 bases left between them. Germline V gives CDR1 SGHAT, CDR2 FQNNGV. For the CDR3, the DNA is TGTGCCAGCATCTCCGACAGGAACTATGGCTACACCTTC. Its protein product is CASISDRNYGYTF. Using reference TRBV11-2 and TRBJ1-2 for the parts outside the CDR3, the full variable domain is EAGVAQSPRYKIIEKRQSVAFWCNPISGHATLYWYQQILGQGPKLLIQFQNNGVVDDSQLPKDRFSAERLKGVDSTLKIQPAKLEDSAVYLCASISDRNYGYTFGSGTRLTVV.

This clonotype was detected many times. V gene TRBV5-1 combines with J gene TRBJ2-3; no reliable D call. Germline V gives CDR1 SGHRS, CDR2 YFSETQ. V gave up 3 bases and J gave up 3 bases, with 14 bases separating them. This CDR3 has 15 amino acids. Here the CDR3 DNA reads TGCGCCAGCAGCTCCCGCCCGGCATCGACAGATACGCAGTATTTT. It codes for CASSSRPASTDTQYF.

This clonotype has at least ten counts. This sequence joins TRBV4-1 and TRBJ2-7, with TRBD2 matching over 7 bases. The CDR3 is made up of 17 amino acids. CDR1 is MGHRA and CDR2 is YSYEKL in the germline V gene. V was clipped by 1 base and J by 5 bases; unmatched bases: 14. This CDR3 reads CASSQAFVIGLGDEQYF. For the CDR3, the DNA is TGCGCCAGCAGCCAAGCCTTCGTTATAGGACTAGGGGACGAGCAGTACTTC.

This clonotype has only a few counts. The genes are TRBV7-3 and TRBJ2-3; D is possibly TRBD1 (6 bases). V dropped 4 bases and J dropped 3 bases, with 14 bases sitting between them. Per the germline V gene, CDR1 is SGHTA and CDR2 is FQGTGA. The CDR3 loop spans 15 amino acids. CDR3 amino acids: CASSSKGTRTDTQYF. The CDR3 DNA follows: TGTGCCAGCAGCTCTAAAGGGACACGTACAGATACGCAGTATTTT.

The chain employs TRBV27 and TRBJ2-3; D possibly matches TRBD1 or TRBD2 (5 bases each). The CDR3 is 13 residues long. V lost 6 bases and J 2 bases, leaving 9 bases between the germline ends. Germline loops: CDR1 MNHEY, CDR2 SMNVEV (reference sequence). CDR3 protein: CASREDNTDTQYF. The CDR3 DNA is TGTGCCAGCAGGGAGGACAACACAGATACGCAGTATTTT.

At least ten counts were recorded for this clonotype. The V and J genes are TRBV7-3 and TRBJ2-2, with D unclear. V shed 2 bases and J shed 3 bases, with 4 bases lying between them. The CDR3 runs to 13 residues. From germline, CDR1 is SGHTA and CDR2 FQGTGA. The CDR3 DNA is TGTGCCAGCAGCTTATCACACACCGGGGAGCTGTTTTTT. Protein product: CASSLSHTGELFF.

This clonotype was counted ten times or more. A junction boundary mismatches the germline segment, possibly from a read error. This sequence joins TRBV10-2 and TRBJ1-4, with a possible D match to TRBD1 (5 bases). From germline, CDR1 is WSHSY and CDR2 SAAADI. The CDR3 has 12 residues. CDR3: CASSVDGRVHVF. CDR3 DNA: TGCGCCAGCAGTGTGGACGGCAGGGTCCACGTTTTT.

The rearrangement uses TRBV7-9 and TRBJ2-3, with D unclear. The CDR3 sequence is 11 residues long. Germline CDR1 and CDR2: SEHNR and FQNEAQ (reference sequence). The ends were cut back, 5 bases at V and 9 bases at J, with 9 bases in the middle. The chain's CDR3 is CASSLGVTQYF. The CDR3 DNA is TGTGCCAGCAGCCTAGGAGTGACGCAGTATTTT.

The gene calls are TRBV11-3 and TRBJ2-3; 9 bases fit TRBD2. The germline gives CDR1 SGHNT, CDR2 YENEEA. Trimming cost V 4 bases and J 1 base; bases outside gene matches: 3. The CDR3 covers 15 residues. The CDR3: CASSSAGGRTDTQYF. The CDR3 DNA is TGTGCCAGCAGCTCAGCGGGAGGCCGCACAGATACGCAGTATTTT.

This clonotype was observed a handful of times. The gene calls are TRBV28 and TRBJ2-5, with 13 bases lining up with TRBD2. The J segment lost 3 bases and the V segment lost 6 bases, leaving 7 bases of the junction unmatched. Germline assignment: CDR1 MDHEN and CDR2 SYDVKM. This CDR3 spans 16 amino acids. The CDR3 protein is CASRSAGTSGKETQYF. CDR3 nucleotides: TGTGCCAGCAGGTCCGCGGGGACTAGCGGGAAAGAGACCCAGTACTTC.

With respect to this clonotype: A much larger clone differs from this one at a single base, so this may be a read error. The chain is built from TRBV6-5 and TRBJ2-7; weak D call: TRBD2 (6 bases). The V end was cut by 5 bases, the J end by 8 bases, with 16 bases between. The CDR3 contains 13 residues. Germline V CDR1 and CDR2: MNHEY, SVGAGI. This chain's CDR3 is CASSGGIYSKQYF. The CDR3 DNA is TGTGCCAGCAGTGGCGGGATTTACTCCAAGCAGTACTTC.

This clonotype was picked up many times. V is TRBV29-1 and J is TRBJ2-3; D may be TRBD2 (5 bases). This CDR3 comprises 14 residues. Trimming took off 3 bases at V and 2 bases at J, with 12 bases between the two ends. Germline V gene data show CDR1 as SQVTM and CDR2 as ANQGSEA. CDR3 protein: CSVEHRGDTDTQYF. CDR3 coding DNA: TGCAGCGTTGAGCACCGGGGTGACACAGATACGCAGTATTTT.